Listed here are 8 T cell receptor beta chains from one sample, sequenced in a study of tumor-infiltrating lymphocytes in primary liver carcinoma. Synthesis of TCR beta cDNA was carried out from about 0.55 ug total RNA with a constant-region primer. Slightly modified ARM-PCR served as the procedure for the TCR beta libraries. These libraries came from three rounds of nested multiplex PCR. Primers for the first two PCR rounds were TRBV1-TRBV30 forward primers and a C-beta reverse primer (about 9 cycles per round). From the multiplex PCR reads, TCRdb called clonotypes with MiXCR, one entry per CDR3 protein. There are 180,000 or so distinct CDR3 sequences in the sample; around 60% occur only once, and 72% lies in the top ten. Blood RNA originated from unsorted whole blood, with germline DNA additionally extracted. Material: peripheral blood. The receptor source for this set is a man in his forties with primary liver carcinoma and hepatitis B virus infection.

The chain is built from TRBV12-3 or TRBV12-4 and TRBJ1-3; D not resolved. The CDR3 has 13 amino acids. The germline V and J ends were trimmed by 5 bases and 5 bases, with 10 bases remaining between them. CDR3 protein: CASSPHNRNTIYF. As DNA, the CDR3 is TGTGCCAGCAGTCCCCATAATAGAAACACCATATATTTT.

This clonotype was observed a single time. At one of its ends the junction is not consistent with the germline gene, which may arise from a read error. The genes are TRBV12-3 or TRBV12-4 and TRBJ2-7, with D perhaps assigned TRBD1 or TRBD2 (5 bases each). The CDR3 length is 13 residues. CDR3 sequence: CASSLGDGSRQYF. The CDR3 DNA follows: TGTGCCAGCAGCTTAGGGGACGGTTCGAGGCAGTACTTC.

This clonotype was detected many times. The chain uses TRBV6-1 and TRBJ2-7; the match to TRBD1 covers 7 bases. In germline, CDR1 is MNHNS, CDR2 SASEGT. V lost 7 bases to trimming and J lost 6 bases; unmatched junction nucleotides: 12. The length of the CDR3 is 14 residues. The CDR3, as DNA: TGTGCCAGCATTGCAGGGGGACACTCCCTCGAGCAGTACTTC. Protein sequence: CASIAGGHSLEQYF.

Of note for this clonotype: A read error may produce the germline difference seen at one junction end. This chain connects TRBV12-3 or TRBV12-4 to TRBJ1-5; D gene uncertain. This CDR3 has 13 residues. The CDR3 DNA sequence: TGTGCCAGCCAAGGGTATAGCAGTCAGCCCCAGCATTTT. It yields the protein CASQGYSSQPQHF.

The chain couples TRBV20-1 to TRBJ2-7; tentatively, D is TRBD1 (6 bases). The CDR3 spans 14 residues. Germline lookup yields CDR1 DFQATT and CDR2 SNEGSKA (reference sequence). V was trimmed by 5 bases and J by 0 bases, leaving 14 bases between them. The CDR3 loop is CSARTGTRSYEQYF. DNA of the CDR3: TGCAGTGCTCGGACCGGGACACGCTCCTACGAGCAGTACTTC.

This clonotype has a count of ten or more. This CDR3 is CASSPLTSKAYNEQFF. The CDR3 DNA is TGTGCCAGCAGCCCCTTGACTAGTAAAGCCTACAATGAGCAGTTCTTC. The chain is built from TRBV11-2 and TRBJ2-1; possibly TRBD2 for D (6 bases). V was cut by 5 bases and J by 2 bases, with 16 bases left in between. This CDR3 has 16 amino acids. CDR1 is SGHAT and CDR2 is FQNNGV in the germline V gene.

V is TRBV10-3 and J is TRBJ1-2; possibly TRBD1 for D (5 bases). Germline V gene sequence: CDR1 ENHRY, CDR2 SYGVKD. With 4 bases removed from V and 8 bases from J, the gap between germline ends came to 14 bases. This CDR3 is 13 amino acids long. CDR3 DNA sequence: TGTGCCATCAGTGGAGCTCGGGGCCGGGGCTACACCTTC. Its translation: CAISGARGRGYTF.

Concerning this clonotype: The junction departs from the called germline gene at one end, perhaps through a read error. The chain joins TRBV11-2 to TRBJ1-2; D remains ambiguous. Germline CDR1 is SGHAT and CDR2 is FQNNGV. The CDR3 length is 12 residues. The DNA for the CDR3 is TGCGCCATCAGCCCCTCGGGGTCTGGCTACACCTTC. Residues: CAISPSGSGYTF.